This T cell receptor (beta chain) was retrieved from a study of shared clonotypes between healthy human individuals (dated by TCRdb to the early 2020s). For context, the study as a whole: A couple of women and three men aged 18 to 49 years were included in the cohort. Different laboratories and diverse techniques were used to prepare libraries and sequence TCR repertoires, to increase sequencing depth and limit assay-specific biases. Between about 0.94 and 10 billion PBMCs per donor were obtained by leukapheresis. To estimate repertoire size and how much clonotype sharing occurs between individuals, the study deeply sequenced the blood TCR repertoires of a handful of healthy adults.

Broader findings and caveats from the paper: Sampling was limited to blood, and TCR repertoires in tissue likely differ from TCR repertoires in blood. Because the study included only a small number of donors, the genetic and exposure-history diversity represented was limited. Pairwise subsampling indicated that sequencing depth was expected to affect the degree of clonotype sharing among donors.

The donors were healthy, HIV-negative adults with no recently reported acute infections or vaccinations. Every donor was a Caucasian adult residing in Nashville, Tennessee, USA. In the unsorted samples, 70 million to 95 million PBMCs were counted, and genomic DNA was extracted using the QIAamp DNA Blood Mini kit. After blood collection by leukapheresis, PBMCs were isolated using Ficoll-Histopaque density gradient centrifugation and then cryopreserved in the vapor phase of liquid nitrogen. TCR CDR3 regions were amplified from genomic DNA by multiplex PCR using the deep immunoSEQ assay. For each cell subset, the extracted genomic DNA was distributed evenly across all wells of several immunoSEQ 96-well plates, and each plate served as one replicate. For unsorted PBMC, approximately 310 ng genomic DNA, equal to 32,000 or so T cell genomes, was loaded into each replicate PCR. Unsorted PBMC genomic DNA was sequenced across ten immunoSEQ deep assay plates. Purified libraries were measured with a Qubit 3.0 fluorometer, size-checked on a Bioanalyzer 2100, and measured again with the KAPA Library Quantification kit. A separate single-read 150-cycle Illumina NextSeq 550 flow cell was used to sequence each immunoSEQ 96-well plate. The published analysis was carried out like this. The immunoSEQ output contained only junctional sequences without quality scores, so filtering could not match that applied to full-length reads. Sequences were annotated with PyIR, a Python wrapper for IgBLAST v1.9, using IMGT germline references to assign V/J genes and CDR3. Any read was removed if the V/J assignment was weak (E-value above 1e-6), the CDR3 was missing, or the read contained stop codons, out-of-frame junctions, or ambiguous translated residues. A V3J clonotype was defined by an identical inferred V gene, J gene, and CDR3 amino acid sequence. Percentage overlap between repertoires was computed as shared unique clonotypes divided by the size of the smaller repertoire. RTK rarefaction, the Chao1 estimator, and Recon v2.1 estimates of unobserved clonotypes were used to assess repertoire richness. TCRdb provides this immuneACCESS table in a form limited to in-frame rearrangements. Some clones are lacking; in checked studies, under half of them reflect an unresolved V gene, and why the rest are absent is not known. From that table come the V and J calls and clone size; the DNA was used to work out D and trimming. Within this sample are about 460,000 clones, with around 77% of them counted one time only. The top ten constitute approximately 12% of the sample.

This clone has a single count. Its recognized antigen is unknown. Base qualities are not at hand, and no much larger clone is one base apart. Taken from the germline V gene, the CDR1 and CDR2 loops are SGHDT and YYEEEE. Relative to germline, V is missing 3 bases and J is missing 9 bases, with 19 bases of the junction outside any gene match. The CDR3 spans 17 residues, from the cysteine through the phenylalanine. Of the read, only the CDR3 DNA is kept; its 51 bases are in frame from base 1. Source material: PBMCs. Recombination connected TRBV5-6 to TRBJ1-1, with 8 middle bases fitting TRBD1. The sequence was collected from a woman in her 40s in good health. Some clones in this sample may be carry-over from other donors' samples. Here is the DNA: TGTGCCAGCAGCTATGAAGATGGACAGGGCGGAGGAGTGAAAGCTTTCTTT. This gives the protein CASSYEDGQGGGVKAFF.